This T cell receptor beta chain came from a study of graft-versus-host responses after intestinal transplantation. Study information: Transplant recipients had multivisceral, liver-intestinal, or isolated intestinal grafts. Following induction with anti-thymocyte globulin, all recipients were given tacrolimus and steroids for two to four years. Study-wide findings and caveats: Recipient marrow held GvH clones, some first seen in ileum or blood. Early after transplant, HvG declines were associated with peak levels of circulating GvH clones.

Produced via immunoSEQ multiplex PCR; TCRdb's table is partial and in-frame only. The table records about 35,000 clones, roughly 92% of them present only once. Regarding this clone: The antigen is unknown.

The CDR3 contains 14 residues. Germline CDR1 is LNHDA and CDR2 is SQIVND (reference sequence). V shed 5 bases and J 3 bases; nucleotides not matched to a gene: 6. The sequence was collected from a human donor who was the organ donor for an intestinal transplant. The material sequenced was unstimulated CD8+ T cells sorted from spleen or lymph node cells, taken before transplant. The V gene is TRBV19, the J gene TRBJ2-7, with 8 positions matching TRBD2. The CDR3 loop reads CASSHGTSGYEQYF. The CDR3, as DNA: TGTGCCAGTAGTCACGGGACTAGTGGCTACGAGCAGTACTTC.